This is a list of T cell receptor beta chains from one sample in a study of cytomegalovirus exposure and HLA in healthy donors. Assay: immunoSEQ multiplex PCR; the TCRdb copy retains only in-frame clones and omits some. Of tens of thousands of clones listed, around 66% are singletons. The sample taken for sequencing was PBMCs. The receptors here all came from a male donor in good health and CMV-seropositive. CDR3s include the opening cysteine and the closing phenylalanine or tryptophan. The D gene is left open where the match is weak. Expanded clones get a size class; other rows say once, few or many, or leave the size out.

>TRBV7-6|TRBJ1-4|NA|NA
TGTGCCAGCAGCTTCGAGGGGACAAATGAAAAACTGTTTTTT
CASSFEGTNEKLFF
>TRBV29-1|TRBJ1-2|NA|NA
TGCAGCGTCGATCAGGGGATGTATGGCTACACCTTC
CSVDQGMYGYTF
>TRBV9|TRBJ2-3|NA|NA
TGTGCCAGCAGCCCCCGGGGGACCAGCGATACGCAGTATTTT
CASSPRGTSDTQYF
>TRBV19|TRBJ2-2|TRBD1|NA
TGTGCCAGTAGTATAGATCTCCTTGACAGGGATGTCACCGGGGAGCTGTTTTTT
CASSIDLLDRDVTGELFF
>TRBV27|TRBJ2-1|NA|few
TGTGCCAGCAGTTCTACACTACGCCCGGGCTCCTACAATGAGCAGTTCTTC
CASSSTLRPGSYNEQFF
>TRBV25-1|TRBJ2-7|TRBD2|NA
TGTGCCAGCAGGCCCGGGACTAGTAACGAGCAGTACTTC
CASRPGTSNEQYF
>TRBV2|TRBJ1-5|TRBD1|NA
TGTGCCAGCATACGGGACAGGGGAGGTCAGCCCCAGCATTTT
CASIRDRGGQPQHF
>TRBV7-2|TRBJ2-5|TRBD1|NA
TGTGCCAGCAGCCCTTACAGGGGTGGGGAGACCCAGTACTTC
CASSPYRGGETQYF
>TRBV6-5|TRBJ1-2|NA|NA
TGTGCCAGCAGCGACCTCTGGACAACTAACTATGGCTACACCTTC
CASSDLWTTNYGYTF
>TRBV5-4|TRBJ2-7|NA|NA
TGTGCCAGCAGCTTGGCCATGACAGAAGCCTACTACGAGCAGTACTTC
CASSLAMTEAYYEQYF
>TRBV10-1|TRBJ2-3|NA|NA
TGCGCCAGCAGTGAGTCGGGGCTTCGGGATACGCAGTATTTT
CASSESGLRDTQYF
>TRBV11-2|TRBJ1-1|NA|NA
TGTGCCAGCAGCTCCACCCGTGGAGGGGTGGAGAAAGCTTTCTTT
CASSSTRGGVEKAFF
>TRBV7-2|TRBJ1-1|TRBD1|NA
TGTGCCAGCAGGCCGCCCAGGGGGGTGAACACTGAAGCTTTCTTT
CASRPPRGVNTEAFF
>TRBV30|TRBJ1-1|NA|NA
TGTGCCTGGAGTCCCCAAGCTAAACTTTTGGACACTGAAGCTTTCTTT
CAWSPQAKLLDTEAFF
>TRBV5-4|TRBJ2-7|TRBD1|NA
TGTGCCAGCAAAATAGGGCGGACAGGGCCAGGGGAGCAGTACTTC
CASKIGRTGPGEQYF
>TRBV6-6|TRBJ2-3|TRBD2|NA
TGTGCCAGTCTAGCGGGAGCATCTAGCACAGATACGCAGTATTTT
CASLAGASSTDTQYF
>TRBV18|TRBJ1-1|NA|NA
TGTGCCAGCTCACCCAGACAGTTAGACACTGAAGCTTTCTTT
CASSPRQLDTEAFF